The 18 T cell receptor beta chains below were found in one sample sequenced in a study of blood T cell repertoires in COVID-19. Generated by immunoSEQ multiplex PCR, the TCRdb table keeps only in-frame clones and is missing some. Of approximately 180,000 clones in the sample, around 81% were seen once. What was sequenced was peripheral blood. The source is a woman older than 75 with COVID-19, enrolled during active disease.

For the CDR3, the DNA is TGTGCCAGCAGCCACTTTGGACAGATGAACACTGAAGCTTTCTTT. Protein sequence: CASSHFGQMNTEAFF. This chain links TRBV14 with TRBJ1-1; possible D gene TRBD1, 6 bases. Looked up from germline, CDR1 is SGHDN and CDR2 is FVKESK. CDR3 length equals 15 residues. V was shortened by 3 bases and J by 0 bases, with 11 bases between the two germline ends.

The chain carries TRBV6-6 and TRBJ2-1, with TRBD2 as a possible D gene (6 bases). V lost 0 bases to trimming and J lost 6 bases, with 9 bases between them. Per the germline V gene, CDR1 is MNHNY and CDR2 is SVGAGI (reference sequence). The CDR3 spans 14 residues. CDR3 region: CASSYSEGGNEQFF. The CDR3 DNA sequence: TGTGCCAGCAGTTACTCCGAGGGAGGCAATGAGCAGTTCTTC.

The chain uses TRBV5-4 and TRBJ1-1, with a tentative D call TRBD1 (5 bases). This CDR3 contains 16 residues. From germline, CDR1 is SGHNT and CDR2 YYREEE (reference sequence). The V end lost 0 bases, the J end lost 0 bases, and 12 bases lay between the germline ends. The CDR3 DNA reads as TGTGCCAGCAGCTTGGTTGGGGGGGGTTTGAACACTGAAGCTTTCTTT. This translates into CASSLVGGGLNTEAFF.

V and J are TRBV23-1 and TRBJ2-1; 11 bases map to TRBD2. TRBV23-1 is identified as an open reading frame with a role that is uncertain. The CDR3 has 16 residues. V dropped 7 bases and J dropped 8; count of bases not matched to a gene: 13. The CDR3 region is CASTLAGVRCEDEQFF. CDR3 bases: TGCGCCAGCACACTAGCGGGAGTTAGGTGCGAAGATGAGCAGTTCTTC.

Only one count was recorded for this clone. The chain links TRBV18 to TRBJ2-1; 11 bases align to TRBD2. The junction had 7 bases not matched to a gene; V was cut back by 6 bases and J by 6 bases. The CDR3 totals 15 residues. CDR1 is KGHSH, CDR2 LQKENI, per germline. CDR3 nucleotide sequence: TGTGCCAGCTCTTTTGGGACTAGCGGAATCAATGAGCAGTTCTTC. Its translation is CASSFGTSGINEQFF.

The rearrangement uses TRBV28 and TRBJ1-6, with TRBD1 as a possible D gene (6 bases). CDR1 MDHEN and CDR2 SYDVKM come from the germline V gene. Trimming left V 7 bases short and J 9 bases short, with 16 bases between. The CDR3 totals 14 residues. The CDR3 DNA is TGTGCCAGCATTTCGGGGGGCGCGCGTTCACCCCTCCACTTT. Its protein is CASISGGARSPLHF.

This clone was detected once. This rearrangement joins TRBV10-3 to TRBJ2-7; TRBD2 matches 10 bases. Germline lookup yields CDR1 ENHRY and CDR2 SYGVKD. The CDR3 totals 15 residues. V trimming: 6 bases; J trimming: 0 bases; junction bases outside the gene matches: 5. The CDR3 loop is CAIRGTSAGSYEQYF. The CDR3 DNA is TGTGCCATCAGAGGGACTAGCGCCGGCTCCTACGAGCAGTACTTC.

V gene TRBV10-1 combines with J gene TRBJ1-2, with 7 bases identical to TRBD1. This CDR3 is 15 amino acids long. V trimming: 1 base; J trimming: 5 bases; junction bases outside the gene matches: 7. Germline V gene lookup returns CDR1 WNHNN and CDR2 SYGVQD (reference sequence). CDR3: CASSEFVRGCYGYTF. In nucleotides, the CDR3 is TGCGCCAGCAGTGAGTTTGTCAGGGGGTGTTATGGCTACACCTTC.

This clone was counted a few times. The genes are TRBV3-1 (or the pseudogene TRBV3-2) and TRBJ1-2, with D possibly being TRBD1 (6 bases). The germline CDR1 and CDR2 sequences are LGHDT and YNNKEL (reference sequence). Trimming shortened V by 3 bases and J by 2 bases, and 7 bases separated the two germline ends. The CDR3 is made up of 13 amino acids. The CDR3 region is CASSHDRNYGYTF. Written as DNA, the CDR3 is TGTGCCAGCAGCCACGACAGGAACTATGGCTACACCTTC.

The chain employs TRBV5-1 and TRBJ2-7; 9 bases are shared with TRBD2. The length of the CDR3 is 15 residues. Trimming at V came to 0 bases and at J to 4 bases, leaving 5 bases not matched to a gene. Germline V lookup: CDR1 SGHRS, CDR2 YFSETQ. The CDR3 region is CASSLDAGGIYEQYF. CDR3 bases: TGCGCCAGCAGCTTGGACGCGGGAGGGATTTACGAGCAGTACTTC.

The chain couples TRBV6-5 to TRBJ1-2, with 9 positions matching TRBD1. Per the germline V gene, CDR1 is MNHEY and CDR2 is SVGAGI. With V trimmed by 5 bases and J by 8 bases, 12 bases remained unmatched. CDR3 length: 15 amino acids. Here the CDR3 reads CASSPQGAGVGGYTF. The CDR3 nucleotides read TGTGCCAGCAGTCCACAGGGGGCCGGAGTCGGGGGCTACACCTTC.

The chain employs TRBV28 and TRBJ2-3; TRBD2 might be the D (6 bases). Germline assignment: CDR1 MDHEN and CDR2 SYDVKM. Trimming took off 6 bases at V and 4 bases at J, with 11 bases between the two ends. This CDR3 is built from 13 residues. The CDR3 region is CASRQGGADTQYF. In nucleotides, the CDR3 is TGTGCCAGCAGGCAGGGAGGAGCAGATACGCAGTATTTT.

The chain recombines TRBV28 with TRBJ1-2; TRBD1 might be the D (6 bases). Trimming pared 6 bases from V and 7 bases from J, leaving 21 bases between. Per the germline V gene, CDR1 is MDHEN and CDR2 is SYDVKM. There are 15 residues in the CDR3. CDR3 sequence reads: CASSDTHQGRGGYTF. The CDR3 nucleotides are TGTGCCAGCAGCGACACTCACCAGGGGAGAGGTGGCTACACCTTC.

This chain connects TRBV6-6 to TRBJ1-6; 9 nucleotides align to TRBD1. CDR1 is MNHNY, CDR2 SVGAGI, per germline (reference sequence). V lost 2 bases to trimming and J lost 13 bases; unmatched junction nucleotides: 12. There are 16 residues in the CDR3. CDR3 DNA sequence: TGTGCCAGCAGTTACCAAACCGGGACAGGGAATCTCCCCCTCCACTTT. This sequence encodes CASSYQTGTGNLPLHF.

The chain carries TRBV6-5 and TRBJ1-4; D gene ambiguous. There are 13 residues in the CDR3. In germline, CDR1 is MNHEY, CDR2 SVGAGI. With 5 bases removed from V and 5 bases from J, the gap between germline ends came to 9 bases. CDR3 coding DNA: TGTGCCAGCAGTCCACGCAGGAATGAAAAACTGTTTTTT. Its translation: CASSPRRNEKLFF.

This clone was recorded a few times. This chain links TRBV7-2 with TRBJ1-3, with a possible D match to TRBD1 (5 bases). Trimming took 3 bases from V and 0 from J, leaving 6 bases between them. CDR1 SGHTA and CDR2 FQGNSA come from the germline V gene. This CDR3 region has 14 residues. CDR3 bases: TGTGCCAGCAGCTTCGGGGGCTCTGGAAACACCATATATTTT. Translation: CASSFGGSGNTIYF.

The J gene is TRBJ2-2, the V gene TRBV25-1, with no clear D. V was trimmed by 5 bases and J by 7 bases, leaving 8 bases between them. CDR3 length equals 12 residues. Germline CDR1 MGHDK, CDR2 SYGVNS. The CDR3 coding sequence is TGTGCCAGCAGTATAGTATTCGGGGAGCTGTTTTTT. Protein sequence: CASSIVFGELFF.

This chain connects TRBV5-4 to TRBJ2-5; perhaps TRBD1 as D (6 bases). Germline loops: CDR1 SGHNT, CDR2 YYREEE (reference sequence). CDR3 size: 13 residues. With 5 bases removed from V and 4 bases from J, the gap between germline ends came to 12 bases. CDR3 DNA: TGTGCCAGCAGTAACAGGGTGGGAGAGACCCAGTACTTC. Amino acid sequence: CASSNRVGETQYF.